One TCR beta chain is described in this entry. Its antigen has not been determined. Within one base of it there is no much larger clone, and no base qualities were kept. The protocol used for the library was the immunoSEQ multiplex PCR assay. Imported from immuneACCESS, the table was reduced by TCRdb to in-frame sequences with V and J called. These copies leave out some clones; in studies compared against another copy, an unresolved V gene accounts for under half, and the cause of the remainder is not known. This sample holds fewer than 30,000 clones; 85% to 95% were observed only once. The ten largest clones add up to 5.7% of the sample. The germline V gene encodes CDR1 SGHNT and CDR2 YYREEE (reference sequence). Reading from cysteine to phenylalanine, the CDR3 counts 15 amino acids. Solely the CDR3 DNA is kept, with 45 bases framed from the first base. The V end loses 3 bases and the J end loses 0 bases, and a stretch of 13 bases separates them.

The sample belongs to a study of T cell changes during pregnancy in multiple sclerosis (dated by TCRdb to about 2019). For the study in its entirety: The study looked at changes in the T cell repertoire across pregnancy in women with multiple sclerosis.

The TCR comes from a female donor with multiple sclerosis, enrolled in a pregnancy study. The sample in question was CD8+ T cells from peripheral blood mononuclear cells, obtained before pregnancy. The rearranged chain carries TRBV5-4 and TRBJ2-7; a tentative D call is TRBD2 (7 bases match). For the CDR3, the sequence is CASSWGRGSSYEQYF. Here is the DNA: TGTGCCAGCAGCTGGGGGCGGGGGAGCTCCTACGAGCAGTACTTC.